The next 9 T cell receptor beta chains were all read from a single sample in a study of blood T cell repertoires in COVID-19. Assay used: immunoSEQ multiplex PCR; TCRdb lists only in-frame clones, some missing. The table lists 150,000 to 200,000 clones, roughly 85% of them singletons. Sequences were obtained from peripheral blood. All receptors derive from a man in his fifties or sixties with active or convalescent COVID-19.

V is TRBV29-1 and J is TRBJ1-5; 10 nucleotides align to TRBD1. The CDR3 totals 13 residues. Germline CDR1 reads SQVTM; CDR2 reads ANQGSEA. J was trimmed by 2 bases and V by 6 bases; bases with no gene match: 1. Here the CDR3 DNA reads TGCAGCGTAGGACAGGGGGGCAATCAGCCCCAGCATTTT. It is translated as CSVGQGGNQPQHF. The variable domain in full, with the rest retrieved from reference TRBV29-1 and TRBJ1-5, is SAVISQKPSRDICQRGTSLTIQCQVDSQVTMMFWYRQQPGQSLTLIATANQGSEATYESGFVIDKFPISRPNLTFSTLTVSNMSPEDSSIYLCSVGQGGNQPQHFGDGTRLSIL.

The chain carries TRBV5-1 and TRBJ2-5; no reliable D call. CDR1 and CDR2 (germline): SGHRS, YFSETQ. The CDR3 is 12 amino acids. Trimming stripped 1 base from V and 5 bases from J, with 6 bases between. The CDR3 protein is CASSLPEETQYF. The CDR3 bases are TGCGCCAGCAGCTTGCCGGAGGAGACCCAGTACTTC. Filled out from reference TRBV5-1 and TRBJ2-5, the complete variable domain reads KAGVTQTPRYLIKTRGQQVTLSCSPISGHRSVSWYQQTPGQGLQFLFEYFSETQRNKGNFPGRFSGRQFSNSRSEMNVSTLELGDSALYLCASSLPEETQYFGPGTRLLVL.

The chain has TRBV4-2 and TRBJ1-3; tentatively, D is TRBD1 (6 bases). The V gene's germline CDR1 is LGHNA and CDR2 YNFKEQ. The CDR3 extends over 18 amino acids. Trimming stripped 0 bases from V and 2 bases from J, with 17 bases between. CDR3 protein: CASSQDSNRVRTGNTIYF. The CDR3 DNA reads TGTGCCAGCAGCCAAGATTCTAACAGGGTGAGAACTGGAAACACCATATATTTT.

The CDR3 region has the DNA TGTGCCAGTAGTATAGAGTTGTACAGGGGACAGCCCCAGCATTTT. Translation gives CASSIELYRGQPQHF. V and J are TRBV19 and TRBJ1-5; 7 bases agree with TRBD1. V lost 0 bases and J lost 7; bases outside the gene matches: 6. This CDR3 contains 15 residues. Germline values: CDR1 LNHDA, CDR2 SQIVND (reference sequence).

This chain uses TRBV6-5 with TRBJ2-5; tentative D call: TRBD1 (6 bases). The CDR3 contains 16 residues. With 0 bases removed from V and 4 bases from J, the gap between germline ends came to 15 bases. The germline V gene encodes CDR1 MNHEY and CDR2 SVGAGI. CDR3 nucleotide sequence: TGTGCCAGCAGTTACTCTTATGGACAGTTAGGAGAGACCCAGTACTTC. Translation gives CASSYSYGQLGETQYF.

The chain couples TRBV11-1 to TRBJ2-4; 7 nucleotides agree with TRBD1. Per germline, CDR1 SGHAT and CDR2 FQDESV (reference sequence). This CDR3 comprises 15 residues. The V segment lost 5 bases and the J segment 9 bases; nucleotides outside the gene matches: 13. The CDR3 is CASSPRDSAFGIQYF. The CDR3 nucleotides are TGTGCCAGCAGCCCAAGGGACAGCGCTTTCGGCATTCAGTACTTC. The full variable domain, with the rest looked up from reference TRBV11-1 and TRBJ2-4, is EAEVAQSPRYKITEKSQAVAFWCDPISGHATLYWYRQILGQGPELLVQFQDESVVDDSQLPKDRFSAERLKGVDSTLKIQPAELGDSAMYLCASSPRDSAFGIQYFGAGTRLSVL.

The V and J genes are TRBV7-9 and TRBJ2-1; 8 bases line up with TRBD1. The CDR3 loop spans 17 amino acids. Germline CDR1 is SEHNR and CDR2 is FQNEAQ (reference sequence). V shed 4 bases, J shed 7 bases, and the junction held 15 bases outside the gene matches. The chain's CDR3 is CASSSLRTGWIGNEQFF. Written as DNA, the CDR3 is TGTGCCAGCAGCTCCTTACGGACAGGGTGGATAGGTAATGAGCAGTTCTTC.

This chain joins TRBV2 and TRBJ1-1; D uncertain. The CDR3 contains 13 residues. Per germline, CDR1 SNHLY and CDR2 FYNNEI. V lost 5 bases to trimming and J lost 4 bases, with 11 bases between them. The CDR3 DNA is TGTGCCAGCAGTATCCGTGAGGGCACTGAAGCTTTCTTT. Protein sequence: CASSIREGTEAFF.

The rearrangement joins TRBV2 to TRBJ1-2, with D perhaps matching TRBD1 (6 bases). Germline CDR1 and CDR2: SNHLY and FYNNEI. CDR3 size: 14 residues. The ends were cut back, 7 bases at V and 6 bases at J, with 18 bases in the middle. CDR3 sequence (DNA): TGTGCCAGCATTTCCTCCGGGACACTTAATGGCTACACCTTC. Encoded protein: CASISSGTLNGYTF. The full variable domain, with the rest looked up from reference TRBV2 and TRBJ1-2, is EPEVTQTPSHQVTQMGQEVILRCVPISNHLYFYWYRQILGQKVEFLVSFYNNEISEKSEIFDDQFSVERPDGSNFTLKIRSTKLEDSAMYFCASISSGTLNGYTFGSGTRLTVV.